The 22 T cell receptor beta chains presented below share a single source sample, sequenced in a study of identical twins. TCRdb analysed the 5' RACE reads with MiXCR anew, one entry per CDR3 protein. There are a few hundred thousand distinct CDR3 sequences in the sample; 20% to 25% occur only once, and about 2.7% lies in the top ten. These data also formed part of another study, on T cells expressing NK-cell markers.

The sequenced sample consisted of CD4+ T cells sorted from blood. These receptors all stem from a woman between 18 and 29 years old in good health.

This chain uses TRBV5-6 with TRBJ2-2; 11 positions agree with TRBD2. Germline V gene data show CDR1 as SGHDT and CDR2 as YYEEEE. Trimming took 4 bases from V and 7 from J; bases not matched to a gene: 12. The CDR3 has 17 residues. CDR3 sequence: CASSPPGLAAMGGELFF. CDR3 sequence (DNA): TGTGCCAGCAGCCCGCCGGGACTAGCGGCCATGGGCGGGGAGCTGTTTTTT.

This clonotype was detected only a few times. This chain joins TRBV12-3 or TRBV12-4 and TRBJ2-3; TRBD1 aligns across 9 bases. The CDR3 length is 16 residues. The V and J ends lost 5 bases and 4 bases, in that order; junction bases with no gene match: 10. The CDR3 bases are TGTGCCAGCAGTCCCCTCGGGACAGGGTCCCCAGATACGCAGTATTTT. Residues: CASSPLGTGSPDTQYF.

The V call is TRBV12-3 or TRBV12-4, the J call TRBJ1-5; D not resolved. The CDR3 sequence is 14 residues long. V was cut by 7 bases and J by 0 bases, with 10 bases left in between. Here the CDR3 reads CASTQAYSNQPQHF. The CDR3 region has the DNA TGTGCCAGCACCCAGGCCTATAGCAATCAGCCCCAGCATTTT.

The rearrangement joins TRBV7-3 to TRBJ1-1, with D possibly matching TRBD1 (6 bases). This CDR3 spans 15 amino acids. V was cut by 5 bases and J by 6 bases, with 19 bases left in between. Germline assignment: CDR1 SGHTA and CDR2 FQGTGA. The CDR3 nucleotides are TGTGCCAGCAGCCCCCAACCGGGACAATTCTCTGAAGCTTTCTTT. The encoded protein is CASSPQPGQFSEAFF.

This chain uses TRBV11-3 with TRBJ2-7; perhaps TRBD2 as D (6 bases). Germline lookup yields CDR1 SGHNT and CDR2 YENEEA. V was pared by 5 bases and J by 4 bases, with 18 bases between. The CDR3 consists of 15 residues. The chain's CDR3 is CASSKAGSQGYEQYF. The DNA for the CDR3 is TGTGCCAGCAGCAAAGCCGGGAGTCAGGGTTACGAGCAGTACTTC.

The gene calls are TRBV6-2 or TRBV6-3 and TRBJ2-1, with no clear D. The V end was cut by 6 bases, the J end by 7 bases, with 16 bases between. This CDR3 comprises 14 residues. Germline assignment: CDR1 MNHEY and CDR2 SVGEGT. The CDR3 DNA is TGTGCCAGCAGCCAATGGGCTAGAGCTAATGAGCAGTTCTTC. Residues: CASSQWARANEQFF.

The genes are TRBV6-5 and TRBJ1-2; D ambiguous. Germline V gene sequence: CDR1 MNHEY, CDR2 SVGAGI. The CDR3 is 12 residues long. Trimming shortened V by 7 bases and J by 2 bases, and 8 bases separated the two germline ends. The CDR3 sequence is CASTRRNYGYTF. CDR3 nucleotides: TGTGCCAGCACGCGACGGAACTATGGCTACACCTTC.

The chain is built from TRBV5-1 and TRBJ2-7; 7 bases agree with TRBD1. V shed 4 bases, J shed 0 bases, and the junction held 4 bases outside the gene matches. CDR3 length: 14 amino acids. Germline assignment: CDR1 SGHRS and CDR2 YFSETQ. The CDR3 sequence is CASSVQGSSYEQYF. The DNA for the CDR3 is TGCGCCAGCAGCGTACAGGGGTCCTCCTACGAGCAGTACTTC.

This clonotype has a handful of counts. The V call is TRBV10-3, the J call TRBJ2-1; D gene unclear. V lost 1 base and J lost 8, with 9 bases in between. This CDR3 has 13 amino acids. Germline loops: CDR1 ENHRY, CDR2 SYGVKD. CDR3 DNA sequence: TGTGCCATCAGTGAGTTACAGAGCGATGAGCAGTTCTTC. Its translation: CAISELQSDEQFF.

Worth noting for this clonotype: Possible read error: a much larger clone is one base away. The CDR3 does not end in the conserved phenylalanine or tryptophan, so this is likely a read error. V usage is TRBV20-1 and J usage is TRBJ1-5; D ambiguous. Per germline, CDR1 DFQATT and CDR2 SNEGSKA (reference sequence). V lost 3 bases and J lost 4, with 10 bases in between. This CDR3 region has 13 residues. The CDR3 DNA sequence: TGCAGTGCTAGCAACCGCCCTAATCAGCCCCAGCATCTT. Translated: CSASNRPNQPQHL.

This clonotype has a handful of counts. CDR3 nucleotides: TGTGCCAGCAGTCTGGGGACTAGCGGGAGAACCGGGCAGTACTTC. It yields the protein CASSLGTSGRTGQYF. The chain recombines TRBV6-2 or TRBV6-3 with TRBJ2-7; 14 bases align to TRBD2. With V trimmed by 5 bases and J by 9 bases, 9 bases remained unmatched. Germline values: CDR1 MNHEY, CDR2 SVGEGT. The CDR3 length is 15 residues.

This clonotype was seen repeatedly, ten times or more. The genes are TRBV5-1 and TRBJ2-7; D ambiguous. Between the trimmed V and J ends, which lost 0 bases and 5 bases, there was a span of 6 bases. Germline-derived CDR1 and CDR2 are SGHRS and YFSETQ. The CDR3 loop spans 12 amino acids. CDR3 coding DNA: TGCGCCAGCAGCTTGGGGACGGACGAGCAGTACTTC. This sequence encodes CASSLGTDEQYF. The entire variable domain, with the rest obtained from reference TRBV5-1 and TRBJ2-7, is as follows: KAGVTQTPRYLIKTRGQQVTLSCSPISGHRSVSWYQQTPGQGLQFLFEYFSETQRNKGNFPGRFSGRQFSNSRSEMNVSTLELGDSALYLCASSLGTDEQYFGPGTRLTVT.

This clonotype was counted between two and nine times. The CDR3 bases are TGCAGTGCTAGAGGTCCTTCAGGACAGGGGGCTTATCAGCCCCAGCATTTT. This translates into CSARGPSGQGAYQPQHF. V and J are TRBV20-1 and TRBJ1-5; TRBD1 aligns across 11 bases. The CDR3 length is 17 residues. With 1 base clipped from V and 5 bases from J, the junction kept 10 bases outside the gene matches. CDR1 DFQATT and CDR2 SNEGSKA come from the germline V gene (reference sequence).

This clonotype was recorded a few times. The chain uses TRBV3-1 and TRBJ2-5; 7 positions match TRBD2. Trimming at V came to 0 bases and at J to 4 bases, leaving 2 bases not matched to a gene. CDR3 length: 14 amino acids. CDR1 and CDR2 from the germline V gene are LGHDT and YNNKEL (reference sequence). The CDR3 loop is CASSQDTGGETQYF. The DNA of the CDR3 is TGTGCCAGCAGCCAAGATACGGGGGGAGAGACCCAGTACTTC.

This clonotype turned up a few times. The chain couples TRBV4-2 to TRBJ2-7; D uncertain. Deletions cut 4 bases from V and 0 bases from J, with 10 bases between. Germline CDR1 LGHNA, CDR2 YNFKEQ. The CDR3 sequence is 14 residues long. DNA for the CDR3: TGTGCCAGCAGCCTCAAAGATTACTCCTACGAGCAGTACTTC. Protein sequence: CASSLKDYSYEQYF.

V and J are TRBV5-1 and TRBJ2-4; 8 bases map to TRBD2. The trim removed 2 bases at V and 6 bases at J, leaving 10 bases unmatched. Per germline, CDR1 SGHRS and CDR2 YFSETQ. This CDR3 has 16 residues. CDR3 bases: TGCGCCAGCAGCTTTGACTCCTTAGCGGGGCTAAACATTCAGTACTTC. Its translation: CASSFDSLAGLNIQYF.

This clonotype was detected only a few times. V gene TRBV20-1 combines with J gene TRBJ2-7; the D gene could be TRBD1 or TRBD2 (6 bases each). V was cut by 0 bases and J by 2 bases, with 11 bases left in between. Germline V gives CDR1 DFQATT, CDR2 SNEGSKA (reference sequence). The CDR3 is 14 amino acids. The CDR3 DNA reads as TGCAGTGCTAGAGATCCGGGGGCTCCCTACGAGCAGTACTTC. Translation: CSARDPGAPYEQYF.

The chain combines TRBV6-2 or TRBV6-3 with TRBJ1-3; no firm D call. Trimming took off 5 bases at V and 0 bases at J, with 8 bases between the two ends. CDR1 and CDR2 from the germline V gene are MNHEY and SVGEGT. CDR3 length: 14 residues. The CDR3 bases are TGTGCCAGCAGTGGAAGGTTCTCTGGAAACACCATATATTTT. Its protein is CASSGRFSGNTIYF.

The chain employs TRBV7-2 and TRBJ2-2, with 12 bases fitting TRBD2. This CDR3 region has 17 residues. The ends lost 2 bases at V and 6 bases at J; junction bases unmatched: 7. Germline CDR1 reads SGHTA; CDR2 reads FQGNSA. The CDR3 loop reads CASSLKMASGRAGELFF. The CDR3 DNA is TGTGCCAGCAGCTTAAAGATGGCTAGCGGGAGGGCCGGGGAGCTGTTTTTT.

The chain combines TRBV6-1 with TRBJ2-2, with 8 bases identical to TRBD2. The V segment lost 5 bases and the J segment 4 bases; nucleotides outside the gene matches: 3. The germline CDR1 and CDR2 sequences are MNHNS and SASEGT. CDR3 length equals 14 residues. CDR3 residues: CASSPSGPTGELFF. As DNA, the CDR3 is TGTGCCAGCAGTCCTAGCGGGCCCACCGGGGAGCTGTTTTTT.

The V and J genes are TRBV6-2 or TRBV6-3 and TRBJ2-2; D is perhaps TRBD1 or TRBD2 (5 bases each). Looked up from germline, CDR1 is MNHEY and CDR2 is SVGEGT. The CDR3 totals 16 residues. V was clipped by 6 bases and J by 0 bases, with 14 bases between them. DNA for the CDR3: TGTGCCAGCAGCAGAGGGGTTTCGGCGAACACCGGGGAGCTGTTTTTT. It specifies CASSRGVSANTGELFF.

The gene calls are TRBV2 and TRBJ2-7; D possibly corresponds to TRBD2 (6 bases). V lost 1 base and J lost 7, with 11 bases in between. The CDR3 has 13 amino acids. Germline-derived CDR1 and CDR2 are SNHLY and FYNNEI. The CDR3 reads CASSEGWAGEQYF. The CDR3 DNA reads as TGTGCCAGCAGTGAAGGCTGGGCGGGGGAGCAGTACTTC.